Listed below are T cell receptor beta chains from one sample, sequenced in a study of blood T cell repertoires in COVID-19. Some clones are missing from TCRdb's copy, which holds only in-frame ones; the method was immunoSEQ multiplex PCR. This table holds about 220,000 clones, 82% found once. The sequencing sample was made of PBMCs or T cells enriched from blood (not recorded which). The receptors originated from a woman aged 60-75 years who had recovered from COVID-19. The CDR3 runs from the conserved cysteine through the conserved F or W. The order of the fields is D gene, V gene, J gene, clone size, CDR3 length, CDR3 protein, CDR3 DNA. A D gene is named only where the DNA matches it firmly. Clone size is not always given. Where it is, it says once, few, many or a class for expanded clones.

-	TRBV12-3/TRBV12-4	TRBJ1-2	-	13	CASRPRDRRGYTF	TGTGCCAGCAGGCCCAGAGACAGGCGGGGCTACACCTTC
-	TRBV11-3	TRBJ1-1	-	13	CASSLDRNTEAFF	TGTGCCAGCAGTCTGGACAGGAACACTGAAGCTTTCTTT
TRBD1	TRBV5-4	TRBJ1-4	-	15	CASSSRTGGNEKLFF	TGTGCCAGCAGTTCGAGGACAGGGGGTAATGAAAAACTGTTTTTT
TRBD2	TRBV13	TRBJ2-1	-	15	CASSGRGTHYNEQFF	TGTGCCAGCAGCGGGCGGGGGACTCATTACAATGAGCAGTTCTTC
-	TRBV19	TRBJ2-7	-	13	CASSIGHPYEQYF	TGTGCCAGTAGTATCGGTCACCCCTACGAGCAGTACTTC
TRBD1	TRBV7-2	TRBJ2-7	-	12	CASTQGAYEQYF	TGTGCCAGCACCCAGGGGGCTTACGAGCAGTACTTC
-	TRBV10-2	TRBJ1-5	few	14	CASSRNDGNQPQHF	TGCGCCAGCAGCAGGAACGATGGCAATCAGCCCCAGCATTTT
-	TRBV19	TRBJ1-2	few	14	CASDDDRNGRGYTF	TGTGCCAGCGATGATGACAGGAACGGTAGGGGCTACACCTTC
-	TRBV7-9	TRBJ2-7	-	14	CASSSRQDLPEQYF	TGTGCCAGCAGCTCACGACAGGACCTCCCCGAGCAGTACTTC
TRBD1	TRBV23-1	TRBJ1-5	-	16	CASSQSGGQGSQPQHF	TGCGCCAGCAGTCAATCGGGAGGACAGGGGTCGCAGCCCCAGCATTTT
TRBD2	TRBV9	TRBJ2-5	-	15	CASAPGRGGTETQYF	TGTGCCAGTGCCCCCGGGCGGGGGGGCACCGAGACCCAGTACTTC
-	TRBV21-1	TRBJ1-3	-	18	CASSKEKKETGAGNTIYF	TGTGCCAGCAGCAAAGAAAAGAAAGAGACAGGGGCTGGAAACACCATATATTTT
TRBD1	TRBV5-5	TRBJ1-6	-	15	CASSWTGGYNSPLHF	TGTGCCAGCAGCTGGACAGGGGGGTATAATTCACCCCTCCACTTT
TRBD2	TRBV6-4	TRBJ2-1	-	18	CASSAWGVLAGGVNEQFF	TGTGCCAGCAGTGCCTGGGGGGTACTAGCGGGAGGTGTCAATGAGCAGTTCTTC
-	TRBV12-3/TRBV12-4	TRBJ1-2	-	13	CASRKDSVYGYTF	TGTGCCAGCAGAAAGGACAGTGTTTATGGCTACACCTTC